This TCR beta chain was captured by sequencing in a study of T cell repertoires in cytomegalovirus infection. The ends were cut back, 2 bases at V and 1 base at J, with 12 bases in the middle. CDR3 size: 16 residues. The germline CDR1 and CDR2 sequences are MNHNS and SASEGT. TCRdb reprocessed the reads with MiXCR, giving one entry per CDR3 protein. Of roughly 760,000 distinct CDR3 sequences listed, roughly 36% are singletons. This clonotype was seen a handful of times. The chain recombines TRBV6-1 with TRBJ1-5, with D perhaps TRBD1 (6 bases). The sequenced material came from PBMCs. The TCR was taken from a human donor in good health (CMV status not recorded). Some clones in this sample may be carry-over from other donors' samples. In DNA form, the CDR3 reads TGTGCCAGCAGTGAACCCCCAGGGGTAAGCAATCAGCCCCAGCATTTT. Protein sequence: CASSEPPGVSNQPQHF.